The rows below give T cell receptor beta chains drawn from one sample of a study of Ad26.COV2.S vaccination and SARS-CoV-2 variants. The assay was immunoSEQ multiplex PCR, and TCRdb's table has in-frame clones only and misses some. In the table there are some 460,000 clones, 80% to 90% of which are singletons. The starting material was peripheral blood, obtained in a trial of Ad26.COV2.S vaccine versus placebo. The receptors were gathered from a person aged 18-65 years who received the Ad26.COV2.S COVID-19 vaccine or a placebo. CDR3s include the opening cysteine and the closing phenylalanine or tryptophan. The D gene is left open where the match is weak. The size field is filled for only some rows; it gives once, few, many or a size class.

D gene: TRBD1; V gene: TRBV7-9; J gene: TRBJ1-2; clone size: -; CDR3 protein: CASSATGEGYTF; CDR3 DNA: TGTGCCAGCAGTGCGACAGGGGAAGGCTACACCTTC
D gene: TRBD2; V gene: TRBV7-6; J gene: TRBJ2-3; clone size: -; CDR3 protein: CASSQVAGKTDTQYF; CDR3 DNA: TGTGCCAGCAGCCAAGTAGCGGGAAAGACAGATACGCAGTATTTT
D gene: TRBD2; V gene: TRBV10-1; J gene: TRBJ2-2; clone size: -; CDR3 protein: CASSEAVAGGRTGELFF; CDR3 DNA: TGCGCCAGCAGTGAGGCGGTAGCGGGAGGGCGGACCGGGGAGCTGTTTTTT
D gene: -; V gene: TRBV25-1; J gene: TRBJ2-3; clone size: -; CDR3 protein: CASTANLAQGHDTQYF; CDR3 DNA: TGTGCCAGCACAGCGAACCTAGCGCAGGGCCACGATACGCAGTATTTT
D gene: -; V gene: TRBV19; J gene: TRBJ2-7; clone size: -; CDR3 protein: CASSTAANEQYF; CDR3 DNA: TGTGCCAGTAGTACGGCAGCGAACGAGCAGTACTTC
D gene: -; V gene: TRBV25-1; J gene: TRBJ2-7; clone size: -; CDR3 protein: CASTGLASAYEQYF; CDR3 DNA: TGTGCCAGCACCGGGCTAGCGTCTGCCTACGAGCAGTACTTC
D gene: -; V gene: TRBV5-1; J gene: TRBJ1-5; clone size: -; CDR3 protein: CARPRACNQPQHF; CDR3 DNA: TGCGCCCGCCCTCGGGCGTGCAATCAGCCCCAGCATTTT
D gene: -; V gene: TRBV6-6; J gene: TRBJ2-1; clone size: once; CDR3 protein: CASNTRDGNEQFF; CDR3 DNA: TGTGCCAGCAATACCAGGGACGGCAATGAGCAGTTCTTC
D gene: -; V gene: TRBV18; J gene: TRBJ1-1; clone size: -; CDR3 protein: CASSPITTNTEAFF; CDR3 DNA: TGTGCCAGCTCACCAATAACGACGAACACTGAAGCTTTCTTT
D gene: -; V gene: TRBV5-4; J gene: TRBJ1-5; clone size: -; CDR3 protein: CASSFGWDQPQHF; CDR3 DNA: TGTGCCAGCAGCTTTGGATGGGATCAGCCCCAGCATTTT
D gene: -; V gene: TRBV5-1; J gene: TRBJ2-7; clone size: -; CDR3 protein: CASSRRSTYEQYF; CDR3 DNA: TGCGCCAGCAGTCGACGGTCGACCTACGAGCAGTACTTC
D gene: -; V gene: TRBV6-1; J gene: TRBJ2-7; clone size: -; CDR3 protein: CASSEPGGSSWGEQYF; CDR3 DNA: TGTGCCAGCAGTGAACCCGGTGGCTCCTCCTGGGGCGAGCAGTACTTC
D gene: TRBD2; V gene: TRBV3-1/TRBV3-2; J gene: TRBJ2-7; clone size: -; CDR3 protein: CASSQAASGKYEQYF; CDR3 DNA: TGTGCCAGCAGCCAAGCCGCTAGCGGGAAATACGAGCAGTACTTC
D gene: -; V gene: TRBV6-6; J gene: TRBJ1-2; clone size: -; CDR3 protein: CASSPIPRNYGYTF; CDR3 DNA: TGTGCCAGCAGCCCCATCCCCCGGAACTATGGCTACACCTTC
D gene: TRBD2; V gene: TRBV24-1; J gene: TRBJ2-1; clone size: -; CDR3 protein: CATSDSRLAGKDEQFF; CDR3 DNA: TGTGCCACCAGTGATTCCAGACTAGCGGGAAAGGATGAGCAGTTCTTC
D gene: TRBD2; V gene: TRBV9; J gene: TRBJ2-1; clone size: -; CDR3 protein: CASSVTSGGGEQFF; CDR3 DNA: TGTGCCAGCAGCGTAACTAGCGGGGGCGGTGAGCAGTTCTTC
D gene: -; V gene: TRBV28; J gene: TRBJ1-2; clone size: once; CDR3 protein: CASSLGGFRVGYTF; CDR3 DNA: TGTGCCAGCAGCTTAGGGGGATTTAGGGTTGGCTACACCTTC
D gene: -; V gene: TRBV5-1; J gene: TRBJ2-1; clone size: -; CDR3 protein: CASSLGPGDSYNEQFF; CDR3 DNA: TGCGCCAGCAGCTTAGGCCCGGGGGACTCCTACAATGAGCAGTTCTTC
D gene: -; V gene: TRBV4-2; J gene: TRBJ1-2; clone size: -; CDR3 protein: CASSQVLGTVNYGYTF; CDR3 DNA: TGTGCCAGCAGCCAAGTGCTAGGGACCGTTAACTATGGCTACACCTTC
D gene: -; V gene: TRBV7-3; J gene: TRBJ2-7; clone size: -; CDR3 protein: CASSLSPAVLGEQYF; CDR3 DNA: TGTGCCAGCAGCTTATCCCCGGCCGTATTGGGGGAGCAGTACTTC
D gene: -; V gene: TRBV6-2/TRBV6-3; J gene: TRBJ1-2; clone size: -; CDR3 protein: CASSPPLVGDYGYTF; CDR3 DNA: TGTGCCAGCAGCCCCCCCCTCGTTGGGGACTATGGCTACACCTTC
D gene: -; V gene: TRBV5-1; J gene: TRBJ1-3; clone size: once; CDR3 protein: CASSLDGNRGRNTIYF; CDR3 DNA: TGCGCCAGCAGCTTGGATGGGAACCGAGGAAGAAACACCATATATTTT
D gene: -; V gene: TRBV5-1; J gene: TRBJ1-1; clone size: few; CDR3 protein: CASSLEFVESGGDTEAFF; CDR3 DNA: TGCGCCAGCAGCTTGGAGTTTGTGGAGTCTGGAGGGGACACTGAAGCTTTCTTT
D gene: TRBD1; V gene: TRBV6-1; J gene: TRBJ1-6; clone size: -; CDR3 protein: CASSDRGVSPLHF; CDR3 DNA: TGTGCCAGCAGTGACAGGGGGGTTTCACCCCTCCACTTT
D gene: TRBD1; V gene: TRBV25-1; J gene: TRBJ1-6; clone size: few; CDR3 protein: CASSEIETGVSPLHF; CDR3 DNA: TGTGCCAGCAGTGAGATCGAGACAGGGGTTTCACCCCTCCACTTT
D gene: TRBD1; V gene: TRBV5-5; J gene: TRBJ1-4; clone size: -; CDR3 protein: CASSHFAIPGQGERKLFF; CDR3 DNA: TGTGCCAGCAGCCACTTCGCTATCCCGGGACAGGGGGAGAGGAAACTGTTTTTT
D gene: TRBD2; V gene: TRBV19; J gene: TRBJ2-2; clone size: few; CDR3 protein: CASGTSGANTGELFF; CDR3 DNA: TGTGCCAGCGGGACTAGCGGAGCGAACACCGGGGAGCTGTTTTTT
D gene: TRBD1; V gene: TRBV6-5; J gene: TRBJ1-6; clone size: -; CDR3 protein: CASSYRGNSPLHF; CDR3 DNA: TGTGCCAGCAGCTACAGGGGCAATTCACCCCTCCACTTT
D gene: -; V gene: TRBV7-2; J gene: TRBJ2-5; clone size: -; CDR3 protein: CASSLSRGRETQYF; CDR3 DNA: TGTGCCAGCAGCTTAAGTAGAGGGCGAGAGACCCAGTACTTC
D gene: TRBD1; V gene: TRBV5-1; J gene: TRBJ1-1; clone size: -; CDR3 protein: CASSKPQGASDWTEAFF; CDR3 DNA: TGCGCCAGCAGCAAGCCCCAGGGGGCCTCCGATTGGACTGAAGCTTTCTTT
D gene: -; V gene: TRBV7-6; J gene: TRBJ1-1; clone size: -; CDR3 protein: CASSWSVNTEAFF; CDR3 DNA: TGTGCCAGCAGCTGGAGCGTGAACACTGAAGCTTTCTTT
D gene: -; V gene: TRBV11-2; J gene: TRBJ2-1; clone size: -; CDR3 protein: CASSLGLTRQFF; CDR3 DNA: TGTGCCAGCAGCTTAGGATTGACAAGACAGTTCTTC
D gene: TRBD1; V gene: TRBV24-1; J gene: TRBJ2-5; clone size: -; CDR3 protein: CATSDRGDRELETQYF; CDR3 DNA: TGTGCCACCAGTGATCGAGGGGACAGGGAGTTGGAGACCCAGTACTTC
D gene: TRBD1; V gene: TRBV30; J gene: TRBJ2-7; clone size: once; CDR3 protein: CAWRRLTGVEQYF; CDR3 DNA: TGTGCCTGGAGACGCCTAACAGGGGTCGAGCAGTACTTC
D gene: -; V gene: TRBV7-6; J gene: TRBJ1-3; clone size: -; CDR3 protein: CASSFSGGNTIYF; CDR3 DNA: TGTGCCAGCAGCTTCTCCGGAGGAAACACCATATATTTT
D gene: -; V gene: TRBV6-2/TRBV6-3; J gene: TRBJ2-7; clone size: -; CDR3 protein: CASSYAGGYEQYF; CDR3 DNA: TGTGCCAGCAGTTACGCAGGCGGGTACGAGCAGTACTTC
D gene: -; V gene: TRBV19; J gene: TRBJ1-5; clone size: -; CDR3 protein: CASMGVGLVTHSNQPQHF; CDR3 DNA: TGTGCCAGTATGGGGGTAGGGCTGGTAACCCATAGCAATCAGCCCCAGCATTTT
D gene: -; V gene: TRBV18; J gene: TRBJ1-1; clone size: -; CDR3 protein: CASSPLSVNTEAFF; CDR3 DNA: TGTGCCAGCTCACCATTGTCCGTGAACACTGAAGCTTTCTTT
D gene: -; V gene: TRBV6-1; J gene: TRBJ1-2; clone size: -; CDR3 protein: CASSEAGGNYGYTF; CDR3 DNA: TGTGCCAGCAGTGAAGCGGGGGGAAACTATGGCTACACCTTC
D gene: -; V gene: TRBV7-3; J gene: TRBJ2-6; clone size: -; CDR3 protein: CASSPAFGGVLTF; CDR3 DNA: TGTGCCAGCAGCCCCGCCTTTGGTGGCGTCCTGACTTTC
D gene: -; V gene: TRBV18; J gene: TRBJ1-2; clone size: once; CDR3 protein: CASSAAQEYGYTF; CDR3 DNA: TGTGCCAGCTCAGCGGCACAGGAATATGGCTACACCTTC
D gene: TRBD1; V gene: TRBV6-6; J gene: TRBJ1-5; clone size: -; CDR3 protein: CASSTGVIKQPQHF; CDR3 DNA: TGTGCCAGCAGCACAGGGGTCATAAAACAGCCCCAGCATTTT
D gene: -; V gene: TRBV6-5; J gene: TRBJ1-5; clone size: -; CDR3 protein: CASSQTTEYNQPQHF; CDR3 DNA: TGTGCCAGCAGTCAGACGACAGAATACAATCAGCCCCAGCATTTT
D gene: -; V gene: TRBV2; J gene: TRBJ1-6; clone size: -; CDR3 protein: CASSWTYSPLHF; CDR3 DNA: TGTGCCAGCAGTTGGACTTATTCACCCCTCCACTTT
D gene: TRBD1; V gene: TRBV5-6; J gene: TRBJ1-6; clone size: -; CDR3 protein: CASSLWQGALSPLHF; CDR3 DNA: TGTGCCAGCAGCTTGTGGCAGGGGGCGCTTTCACCCCTCCACTTT
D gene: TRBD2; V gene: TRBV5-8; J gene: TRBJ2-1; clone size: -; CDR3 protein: CASSPGLAGGQWNEQFF; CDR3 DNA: TGTGCCAGCAGCCCGGGACTAGCGGGAGGGCAATGGAATGAGCAGTTCTTC
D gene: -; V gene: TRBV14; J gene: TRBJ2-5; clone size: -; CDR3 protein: CASSQERRHTQETQYF; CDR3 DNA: TGTGCCAGCAGCCAAGAACGGCGGCACACCCAAGAGACCCAGTACTTC
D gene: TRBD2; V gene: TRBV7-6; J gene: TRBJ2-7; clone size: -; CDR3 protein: CASSLVGGTSSYEQYF; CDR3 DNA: TGTGCCAGCAGCTTAGTTGGCGGGACTAGCTCCTACGAGCAGTACTTC
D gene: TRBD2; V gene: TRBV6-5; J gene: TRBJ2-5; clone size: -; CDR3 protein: CASSLLAGGYQETQYF; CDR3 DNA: TGTGCCAGCAGTTTACTAGCGGGGGGTTACCAAGAGACCCAGTACTTC
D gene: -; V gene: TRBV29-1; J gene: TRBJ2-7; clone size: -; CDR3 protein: CSVLGGLPFEQYF; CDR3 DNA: TGCAGCGTTTTGGGGGGGCTGCCCTTCGAGCAGTACTTC
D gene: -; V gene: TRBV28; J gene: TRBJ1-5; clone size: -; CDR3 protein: CASSYSGRGSNQPQHF; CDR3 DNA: TGTGCCAGCAGTTATTCGGGCCGGGGGAGCAATCAGCCCCAGCATTTT
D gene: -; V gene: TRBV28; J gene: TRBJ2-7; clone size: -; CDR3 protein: CASSNYEQYF; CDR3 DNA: TGTGCCAGCAGCAACTACGAGCAGTACTTC
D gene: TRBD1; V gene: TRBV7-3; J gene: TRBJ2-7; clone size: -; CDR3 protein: CASSLRGTENLYEQYF; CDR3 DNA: TGTGCCAGCAGCTTAAGGGGGACAGAGAATCTCTACGAGCAGTACTTC
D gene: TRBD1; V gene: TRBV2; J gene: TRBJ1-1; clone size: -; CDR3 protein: CASSVLDRGMNTEAFF; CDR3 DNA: TGTGCCAGCAGTGTCCTCGACAGGGGCATGAACACTGAAGCTTTCTTT
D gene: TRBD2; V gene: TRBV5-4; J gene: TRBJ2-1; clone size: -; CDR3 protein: CASSLRAGVNNEQFF; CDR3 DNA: TGTGCCAGCAGCTTAAGAGCGGGAGTGAACAATGAGCAGTTCTTC
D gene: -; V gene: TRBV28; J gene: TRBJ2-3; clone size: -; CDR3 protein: CASSRDRVSTDTQYF; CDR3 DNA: TGTGCCAGCAGTCGGGACCGGGTTAGCACAGATACGCAGTATTTT